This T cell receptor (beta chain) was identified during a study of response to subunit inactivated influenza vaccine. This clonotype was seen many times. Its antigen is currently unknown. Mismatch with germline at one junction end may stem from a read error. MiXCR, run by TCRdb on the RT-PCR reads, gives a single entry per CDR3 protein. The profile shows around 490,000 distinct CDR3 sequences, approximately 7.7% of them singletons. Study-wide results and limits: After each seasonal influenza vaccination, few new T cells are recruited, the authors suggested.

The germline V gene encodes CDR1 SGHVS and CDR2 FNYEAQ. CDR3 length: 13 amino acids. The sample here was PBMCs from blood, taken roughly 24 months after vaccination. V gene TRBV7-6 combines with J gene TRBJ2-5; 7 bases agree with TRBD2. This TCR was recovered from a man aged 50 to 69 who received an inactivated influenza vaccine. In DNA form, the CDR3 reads TGTGCCAGCAGCTTAGCCCGGGGGGAGAACCAGTACTTC. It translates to CASSLARGENQYF.